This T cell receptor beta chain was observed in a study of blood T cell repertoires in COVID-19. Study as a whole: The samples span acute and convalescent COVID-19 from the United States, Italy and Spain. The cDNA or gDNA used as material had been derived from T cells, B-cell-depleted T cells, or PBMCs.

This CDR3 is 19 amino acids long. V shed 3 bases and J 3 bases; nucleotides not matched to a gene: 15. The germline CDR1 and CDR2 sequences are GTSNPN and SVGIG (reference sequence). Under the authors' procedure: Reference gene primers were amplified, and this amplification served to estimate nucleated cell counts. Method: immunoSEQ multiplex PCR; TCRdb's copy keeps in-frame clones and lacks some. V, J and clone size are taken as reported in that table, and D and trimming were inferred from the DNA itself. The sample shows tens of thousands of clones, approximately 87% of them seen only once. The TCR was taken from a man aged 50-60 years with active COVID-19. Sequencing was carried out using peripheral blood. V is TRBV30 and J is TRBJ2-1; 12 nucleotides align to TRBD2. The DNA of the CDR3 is TGTGCCTGGAGCCCTACCGGGGCTAGCGGGGGGGCTGGCTACAATGAGCAGTTCTTC. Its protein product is CAWSPTGASGGAGYNEQFF.